This T cell receptor (beta chain) was documented in a study of blood T cell repertoires in COVID-19. Study overall: PBMCs, B-cell-depleted T cells, or T cells were the source of the cDNA or gDNA that made up the material.

V lost 7 bases and J lost 7, with 20 bases in between. This CDR3 spans 16 amino acids. The germline CDR1 and CDR2 sequences are LGHDT and YNNKEL (reference sequence). This clone was detected a few times. Per the study methods: Quantification of nucleated cells was approximated via reference gene primer amplification. Clones were sequenced by immunoSEQ multiplex PCR, and TCRdb holds only the in-frame ones, with some missing. Clonal size and the V and J genes are those of that table, whereas D and trimming came from the DNA. The data show approximately 220,000 clones, approximately 86% seen once. J is TRBJ1-6 and V is TRBV3-1 (or the pseudogene TRBV3-2); D is possibly TRBD1 (5 bases). Sequencing input: peripheral blood. This TCR came from a man aged 55-75 years with acute or convalescent COVID-19. In DNA form, the CDR3 reads TGTGCCAGCACCCCGTTAGGGGTGCAGGGAAATTCACCCCTCCACTTT. Translation: CASTPLGVQGNSPLHF.